A single sample is the source of the 20 T cell receptor beta chains below, sequenced in a study of radiation and T cells in renal cell carcinoma. TCRdb keeps only in-frame clones here, not all; method: immunoSEQ multiplex PCR. The profile shows roughly 86,000 clones, around four fifths of them singletons. Time point described: blood 4 weeks post-SBRT, at nephrectomy. Treatment specified: 15 Gy SBRT to primary tumor, nephrectomy 4 weeks later. The sequenced sample was blood, obtained from a patient whose treatment included radiotherapy and nephrectomy. These receptors all stem from a man aged 45 to 65 with renal cell carcinoma.

The chain has TRBV9 and TRBJ2-1; 7 bases are shared with TRBD1. Trimming removed 3 bases from V and 10 bases from J; junction bases left unmatched: 1. Per germline, CDR1 SGDLS and CDR2 YYNGEE. The CDR3 runs to 11 residues. The CDR3 DNA follows: TGTGCCAGCAGCGGACAGGGAGAGCAGTTCTTC. It codes for CASSGQGEQFF.

The J gene is TRBJ2-7, the V gene TRBV5-4; 13 bases match TRBD2. Germline trimming cut 4 bases from V and 4 bases from J; bases unmatched to any gene: 5. The germline gives CDR1 SGHNT, CDR2 YYREEE (reference sequence). CDR3 length: 15 residues. DNA for the CDR3: TGTGCCAGCAGCATTCAGACTAGCGGGAGGTACGAGCAGTACTTC. It encodes CASSIQTSGRYEQYF.

In this sample, this clone turned up once. An end of the junction differs from the germline gene, which may be a read error. The sample has other DNA sequences that encode this CDR3 too. The chain couples TRBV6-5 to TRBJ1-1; D unclear. The CDR3 contains 15 residues. CDR1 and CDR2 (germline): MNHEY, SVGAGI. The CDR3 sequence is CASSYSVNLNTEAFF. Here the CDR3 DNA reads TGTGCCAGCAGTTACTCGGTGAATTTGAACACTGAAGCCTTCTTT.

This CDR3 is CASSRHLPGTSGGDTQYF. The CDR3 DNA follows: TGTGCCAGCAGCCGACACTTGCCCGGGACTAGCGGGGGGGATACGCAGTATTTT. This rearrangement joins TRBV4-2 to TRBJ2-3; 15 positions match TRBD2. Germline V gives CDR1 LGHNA, CDR2 YNFKEQ. V dropped 4 bases and J dropped 6; count of bases not matched to a gene: 11. The CDR3 has 18 residues.

This chain connects TRBV7-9 to TRBJ1-1; D unresolved. The CDR3 is made up of 14 amino acids. CDR1 and CDR2 (germline): SEHNR, FQNEAQ (reference sequence). Trimming removed 5 bases from V and 4 bases from J, with 14 bases in between. The CDR3 region is CASSLLGGSTEAFF. The CDR3 DNA sequence: TGTGCCAGCAGCCTGCTTGGTGGGAGCACTGAAGCTTTCTTT.

The chain is built from TRBV7-2 and TRBJ2-1; 11 bases fit TRBD2. V trimming: 5 bases; J trimming: 7 bases; junction bases outside the gene matches: 7. Germline-derived CDR1 and CDR2 are SGHTA and FQGNSA. CDR3 length equals 15 residues. The CDR3 sequence: CASSETSGVWNEQFF. CDR3 DNA sequence: TGTGCCAGCAGCGAGACTAGCGGGGTTTGGAATGAGCAGTTCTTC.

The CDR3 bases are TGTGCCAGCCCCTCCGGGGGGGGCATACATACTTCCTACAATGAGCAGTTCTTC. Its protein is CASPSGGGIHTSYNEQFF. V gene TRBV7-2 combines with J gene TRBJ2-1; 8 bases align to TRBD2. With V trimmed by 8 bases and J by 1 base, 16 bases remained unmatched. CDR1 is SGHTA and CDR2 is FQGNSA in the germline V gene. The CDR3 length is 18 residues. Variable domain in full (rest from reference TRBV7-2 and TRBJ2-1): GAGVSQSPSNKVTEKGKDVELRCDPISGHTALYWYRQSLGQGLEFLIYFQGNSAPDKSGLPSDRFSAERTGGSVSTLTIQRTQQEDSAVYLCASPSGGGIHTSYNEQFFGPGTRLTVL.

The V and J genes are TRBV14 and TRBJ1-4; possible D gene TRBD1, 6 bases. The V and J ends lost 2 bases and 7 bases respectively, with 14 bases between them. The V gene's germline CDR1 is SGHDN and CDR2 FVKESK. The CDR3 has 15 residues. The CDR3 loop is CASSQNQGLSEKLFF. As DNA, the CDR3 is TGTGCCAGCAGCCAAAATCAGGGGCTGAGTGAAAAACTGTTTTTT.

The chain uses TRBV5-1 and TRBJ1-1, with 7 bases matching TRBD1. Germline loops: CDR1 SGHRS, CDR2 YFSETQ. The junction had 8 bases not matched to a gene; V was cut back by 3 bases and J by 6 bases. The CDR3 length is 14 residues. The DNA of the CDR3 is TGCGCCAGCAGCTGGGGGCGACAGGGTTCTGAAGCTTTCTTT. This encodes CASSWGRQGSEAFF.

The V and J genes are TRBV28 and TRBJ1-2; D might be TRBD1 (5 bases). The ends were cut back, 6 bases at V and 1 base at J, with 18 bases in the middle. Germline assignment: CDR1 MDHEN and CDR2 SYDVKM. This CDR3 contains 16 residues. CDR3: CASSLTNPTVNYGYTF. The DNA of the CDR3 is TGTGCCAGCAGCCTAACCAATCCGACAGTTAACTATGGCTACACCTTC.

This clone was seen only a few times. The V call is TRBV6-5, the J call TRBJ2-7; D is unclear. Between the trimmed V and J ends, which lost 7 bases and 1 base, there was a span of 14 bases. The CDR3 is 14 residues long. Per the germline V gene, CDR1 is MNHEY and CDR2 is SVGAGI. CDR3 sequence: CASMNLGRSYEQYF. For the CDR3, the DNA is TGTGCCAGCATGAACCTAGGGCGTTCCTACGAGCAGTACTTC.

A single count supports this clone. The chain is built from TRBV11-2 and TRBJ2-7; D is ambiguous. The V gene's germline CDR1 is SGHAT and CDR2 FQNNGV. The germline V and J ends were trimmed by 4 bases and 3 bases, with 4 bases remaining between them. The CDR3 contains 11 residues. This CDR3 is CASSSYYEQYF. As DNA, the CDR3 is TGTGCCAGCAGCTCTTACTACGAGCAGTACTTC.

The rearrangement links TRBV10-3 to TRBJ1-5; D call uncertain. V was clipped by 6 bases and J by 6 bases, with 12 bases between them. Germline loops: CDR1 ENHRY, CDR2 SYGVKD. The CDR3 totals 13 residues. The CDR3 loop is CAIRGGVGQPQHF. The CDR3 coding sequence is TGTGCCATCAGGGGCGGGGTTGGTCAGCCCCAGCATTTT.

In its sample, this clone was seen once. The rearrangement joins TRBV19 to TRBJ2-5; 7 nucleotides line up with TRBD1. With V trimmed by 6 bases and J by 2 bases, 15 bases remained unmatched. This CDR3 contains 17 residues. Germline CDR1 LNHDA, CDR2 SQIVND (reference sequence). CDR3 sequence: CASSVRPGQRIQETQYF. The DNA for the CDR3 is TGTGCCAGTAGCGTACGCCCGGGACAGCGTATTCAAGAGACCCAGTACTTC. Filled out from reference TRBV19 and TRBJ2-5, the complete variable domain reads DGGITQSPKYLFRKEGQNVTLSCEQNLNHDAMYWYRQDPGQGLRLIYYSQIVNDFQKGDIAEGYSVSREKKESFPLTVTSAQKNPTAFYLCASSVRPGQRIQETQYFGPGTRLLVL.

The rearrangement links TRBV28 to TRBJ1-2, with TRBD1 identical over 7 bases. V was clipped by 5 bases and J by 4 bases; unmatched bases: 7. Germline V lookup: CDR1 MDHEN, CDR2 SYDVKM. This CDR3 contains 14 residues. The CDR3 DNA reads as TGTGCCAGCAGTACAGGGGTACCTGCCTATGGCTACACCTTC. This sequence encodes CASSTGVPAYGYTF.

J is TRBJ1-4 and V is TRBV4-1; 9 positions match TRBD1. The CDR3 is made up of 16 amino acids. Germline CDR1 reads MGHRA; CDR2 reads YSYEKL. The junction had 5 bases not matched to a gene; V was cut back by 0 bases and J by 6 bases. The CDR3: CASSQDRGQGDEKLFF. CDR3 coding DNA: TGCGCCAGCAGCCAAGATCGGGGACAGGGCGATGAAAAACTGTTTTTT.

This chain connects TRBV7-3 to TRBJ1-1; the D gene is possibly TRBD1 (5 bases). V was trimmed by 1 base and J by 1 base, leaving 13 bases between them. Germline lookup yields CDR1 SGHTA and CDR2 FQGTGA. The length of the CDR3 is 16 residues. The CDR3 spells CASSLNLGGRNTEAFF. As DNA, the CDR3 is TGTGCCAGCAGCTTAAATTTGGGGGGACGGAACACTGAAGCTTTCTTT. Full variable domain (rest looked up from reference TRBV7-3 and TRBJ1-1): GAGVSQTPSNKVTEKGKYVELRCDPISGHTALYWYRQSLGQGPEFLIYFQGTGAADDSGLPNDRFFAVRPEGSVSTLKIQRTERGDSAVYLCASSLNLGGRNTEAFFGQGTRLTVV.

The V and J genes are TRBV4-2 and TRBJ2-7, with TRBD2 matching over 9 bases. J lost 3 bases, V lost 1 base, and 4 bases had no gene match. CDR1 is LGHNA and CDR2 is YNFKEQ in the germline V gene. This CDR3 spans 15 amino acids. In nucleotides, the CDR3 is TGTGCCAGCAGCCAAGGACTAGCGGCATACTACGAGCAGTACTTC. Translated, it gives CASSQGLAAYYEQYF.

In this sample, this clone turned up a few times. The CDR3 nucleotides are TGTGCCAGCAGTTCTCGGGAGACCCAGTACTTC. It translates to CASSSRETQYF. This chain joins TRBV2 and TRBJ2-5, with unresolved D. The germline CDR1 and CDR2 sequences are SNHLY and FYNNEI. This CDR3 is 11 amino acids long. V lost 5 bases to trimming and J lost 5 bases, with 6 bases between them.

The chain has TRBV9 and TRBJ1-1, with 7 bases aligning to TRBD1. CDR3 size: 14 residues. Germline lookup yields CDR1 SGDLS and CDR2 YYNGEE. V gave up 3 bases and J gave up 2 bases; unmatched junction bases: 4. CDR3 nucleotide sequence: TGTGCCAGCAGCGCCCCAGGGGGAAACACTGAAGCTTTCTTT. Translated, it gives CASSAPGGNTEAFF.